Below, 27 T cell receptor beta chains from the same sample are listed, as sequenced in a study of T-cell memory formation after mild COVID-19. TCRdb re-analysed the 5' RACE reads in MiXCR, keeping a single row per CDR3 protein. The repertoire includes 250,000 to 350,000 distinct CDR3 sequences, over 11% of them detected once, and 21% sits in the top ten. Sequencing was performed on PBMCs or a T cell subset sorted from them (not recorded which). Every receptor here comes from a man between 18 and 35 years old who had mild COVID-19 (a few samples of this study predate the infection). Cell type and time point are not known.

The CDR3 region is CASSQVKGTVYF. Here the CDR3 DNA reads TGCGCCAGCAGCCAAGTAAAGGGGACAGTTTACTTC. The chain has TRBV4-3 and TRBJ2-7; 7 nucleotides align to TRBD1. The ends lost 1 base at V and 13 bases at J; junction bases unmatched: 7. The CDR3 totals 12 residues. Germline V lookup: CDR1 LGHNA, CDR2 YSLEER.

The chain uses TRBV6-5 and TRBJ2-5; TRBD2 matches 7 bases. The length of the CDR3 is 16 residues. V shed 2 bases and J 2 bases; nucleotides not matched to a gene: 8. CDR1 and CDR2 from the germline V gene are MNHEY and SVGAGI. The CDR3 protein is CASSYGLAGEQETQYF. CDR3 nucleotide sequence: TGTGCCAGCAGTTACGGACTGGCGGGGGAACAAGAGACCCAGTACTTC.

This clonotype has a count of ten or more. The rearrangement uses TRBV20-1 and TRBJ2-6; 7 nucleotides agree with TRBD1. J was trimmed by 2 bases and V by 6 bases; bases with no gene match: 4. Looked up from germline, CDR1 is DFQATT and CDR2 is SNEGSKA (reference sequence). The length of the CDR3 is 14 residues. CDR3 nucleotides: TGCAGTGCGGGGCAGGGGGCTGGGGCCAACGTCCTGACTTTC. The encoded protein is CSAGQGAGANVLTF.

This clonotype was counted a few times. The chain uses TRBV11-2 and TRBJ1-1; no reliable D call. V gave up 4 bases and J gave up 4 bases, with 16 bases separating them. The CDR3 is 15 residues long. Germline CDR1 SGHAT, CDR2 FQNNGV. CDR3 sequence reads: CASSSVFGGPTEAFF. CDR3 nucleotides: TGTGCCAGCAGCTCCGTCTTTGGCGGTCCCACTGAAGCTTTCTTT.

The CDR3 DNA reads as TGTGCCAGCAGCTGGACTAGCGGGGGGGCGGGTGAGCAGTTCTTC. Residues: CASSWTSGGAGEQFF. The chain employs TRBV7-3 and TRBJ2-1; 15 positions agree with TRBD2. The CDR3 runs to 15 residues. The junction had 4 bases not matched to a gene; V was cut back by 4 bases and J by 9 bases. Germline loops: CDR1 SGHTA, CDR2 FQGTGA.

This clonotype was seen more than once but under ten times. Germline is not matched at one junction end, which may reflect a read error. The rearrangement joins TRBV9 to TRBJ2-5; maybe TRBD2 (6 bases). The CDR3 contains 14 residues. Germline CDR1 reads SGDLS; CDR2 reads YYNGEE. The CDR3 bases are TGTGTCAGCAGCGAGGCGGGACTCCAAGAGACCCAGTACTTC. This sequence encodes CVSSEAGLQETQYF. Filled out from reference TRBV9 and TRBJ2-5, the complete variable domain reads DSGVTQTPKHLITATGQRVTLRCSPRSGDLSVYWYQQSLDQGLQFLIQYYNGEERAKGNILERFSAQQFPDLHSELNLSSLELGDSALYFCVSSEAGLQETQYFGPGTRLLVL.

This clonotype was observed a handful of times. The chain combines TRBV29-1 with TRBJ2-1, with D unresolved. Germline V gives CDR1 SQVTM, CDR2 ANQGSEA. This CDR3 comprises 16 residues. V dropped 1 base and J dropped 2 bases, with 15 bases sitting between them. Here the CDR3 reads CSVEGAATWPYNEQFF. CDR3 sequence (DNA): TGCAGCGTTGAAGGGGCAGCTACTTGGCCCTACAATGAGCAGTTCTTC.

This clonotype turned up a few times. The chain recombines TRBV11-3 with TRBJ2-5, with a tentative D call TRBD2 (5 bases). The CDR3 contains 12 residues. Germline V lookup: CDR1 SGHNT, CDR2 YENEEA. V was pared by 4 bases and J by 5 bases, with 8 bases between. DNA for the CDR3: TGTGCCAGCAGCTCGGCGGGTGAGACCCAGTACTTC. It is translated as CASSSAGETQYF.

The chain carries TRBV27 and TRBJ2-3; 7 bases agree with TRBD2. The length of the CDR3 is 16 residues. With 2 bases clipped from V and 1 base from J, the junction kept 6 bases outside the gene matches. Germline V gives CDR1 MNHEY, CDR2 SMNVEV (reference sequence). CDR3 protein: CASSLVRAGGTDTQYF. The CDR3 region has the DNA TGTGCCAGCAGTTTAGTCAGGGCGGGAGGCACAGATACGCAGTATTTT.

The V and J genes are TRBV4-2 and TRBJ2-3, with no clear D. The length of the CDR3 is 14 residues. CDR1 is LGHNA, CDR2 YNFKEQ, per germline. V was shortened by 0 bases and J by 7 bases, with 11 bases between the two germline ends. CDR3 protein: CASSQDWGTNTQYF. The CDR3 nucleotides are TGTGCCAGCAGCCAAGATTGGGGAACGAATACGCAGTATTTT.

This clonotype was seen many times. V gene TRBV7-8 combines with J gene TRBJ1-5; D perhaps matches TRBD1 (5 bases). Germline V gives CDR1 SGHVS, CDR2 FQNEAQ. The CDR3 consists of 17 residues. V was shortened by 5 bases and J by 0 bases, with 17 bases between the two germline ends. CDR3 bases: TGTGCCAGCAGCAAGGTGGAGGGGACTTATAGCAATCAGCCCCAGCATTTT. Translating it yields CASSKVEGTYSNQPQHF.

This clonotype was detected a few times. The chain carries TRBV7-9 and TRBJ1-1, with no clear D. With 5 bases removed from V and 8 bases from J, the gap between germline ends came to 9 bases. This CDR3 is 11 amino acids long. CDR1 and CDR2 (germline): SEHNR, FQNEAQ (reference sequence). The CDR3 sequence: CASSPGEEAFF. DNA of the CDR3: TGTGCCAGCAGCCCGGGAGAAGAAGCTTTCTTT.

This clonotype has more than one count but fewer than ten. This chain uses TRBV20-1 with TRBJ2-7; D may be TRBD1 (5 bases). The CDR3 is made up of 13 amino acids. Germline V gene lookup returns CDR1 DFQATT and CDR2 SNEGSKA (reference sequence). Deletions cut 2 bases from V and 3 bases from J, with 11 bases between. The CDR3 coding sequence is TGCAGTGCTAGACACCCCGACAGCTACGAGCAGTACGTC. Translated, it gives CSARHPDSYEQYV.

This clonotype was seen a few times. The J gene is TRBJ2-1, the V gene TRBV20-1; D is perhaps TRBD2 (6 bases). CDR1 is DFQATT, CDR2 SNEGSKA, per germline (reference sequence). V was shortened by 3 bases and J by 5 bases, with 14 bases between the two germline ends. The CDR3 spans 14 residues. The CDR3 here is CSASAGSHDNEQFF. DNA for the CDR3: TGCAGTGCTAGTGCGGGGAGCCATGACAATGAGCAGTTCTTC.

This chain uses TRBV7-2 with TRBJ1-1; D remains ambiguous. The CDR3 contains 14 residues. Germline lookup yields CDR1 SGHTA and CDR2 FQGNSA. With 2 bases removed from V and 7 bases from J, the gap between germline ends came to 14 bases. The CDR3 DNA sequence: TGTGCCAGCAGCTTATCGAGGACGTCAGATGAAGCTTTCTTT. Its protein is CASSLSRTSDEAFF. Supplemented by reference TRBV7-2 and TRBJ1-1, the full variable domain reads GAGVSQSPSNKVTEKGKDVELRCDPISGHTALYWYRQSLGQGLEFLIYFQGNSAPDKSGLPSDRFSAERTGGSVSTLTIQRTQQEDSAVYLCASSLSRTSDEAFFGQGTRLTVV.

The rearrangement links TRBV7-9 to TRBJ2-2, with 8 bases lining up with TRBD2. Germline CDR1 and CDR2: SEHNR and FQNEAQ (reference sequence). The CDR3 extends over 16 amino acids. The V gene end was trimmed by 3 bases and the J gene end by 7 bases; junction bases not matched to a gene: 10. This chain's CDR3 is CASSFSRPLAGGELFF. The CDR3 bases are TGTGCCAGCAGCTTCTCCCGGCCTCTAGCGGGCGGGGAGCTGTTTTTT.

This clonotype was observed a few times. The chain recombines TRBV7-6 with TRBJ1-2; D gene ambiguous. The CDR3 spans 14 residues. With 1 base removed from V and 6 bases from J, the gap between germline ends came to 12 bases. Germline CDR1 SGHVS, CDR2 FNYEAQ. The CDR3 region is CASSLGTSGDGYTF. The CDR3 DNA sequence: TGTGCCAGCAGCTTAGGAACGAGCGGAGATGGCTACACCTTC. The whole variable domain, filled in from reference TRBV7-6 and TRBJ1-2, reads GAGVSQSPRYKVTKRGQDVALRCDPISGHVSLYWYRQALGQGPEFLTYFNYEAQQDKSGLPNDRFSAERPEGSISTLTIQRTEQRDSAMYRCASSLGTSGDGYTFGSGTRLTVV.

This clonotype showed up many times. The J gene is TRBJ2-7, the V gene TRBV5-1; TRBD2 aligns across 10 bases. Trimming cost V 0 bases and J 8 bases; bases outside gene matches: 5. The germline V gene has CDR1 SGHRS and CDR2 YFSETQ. This CDR3 contains 14 residues. CDR3 sequence: CASSLELAGGKQYV. The CDR3 coding sequence is TGCGCCAGCAGCTTGGAATTAGCGGGGGGAAAGCAGTACGTC.

This clonotype was counted ten times or more. V gene TRBV5-5 combines with J gene TRBJ2-1, with D possibly being TRBD1 or TRBD2 (5 bases each). The V gene's germline CDR1 is SGHKS and CDR2 YYEKEE (reference sequence). V was shortened by 4 bases and J by 6 bases, with 17 bases between the two germline ends. CDR3 length: 15 amino acids. CDR3 DNA sequence: TGTGCCAGCAGCCAGGGCCCCTCAAGCGGCAATGAGCAGTTCTTC. Its translation is CASSQGPSSGNEQFF.

The chain uses TRBV7-8 and TRBJ2-7, with D perhaps matching TRBD2 (6 bases). CDR1 is SGHVS and CDR2 is FQNEAQ in the germline V gene. The CDR3 has 15 amino acids. V was cut by 6 bases and J by 0 bases, with 15 bases left in between. Written as DNA, the CDR3 is TGTGCCAGCAGTCGCCTGGGGGGTCACTCCTACGAGCAGTACTTC. It specifies CASSRLGGHSYEQYF.

V and J are TRBV4-2 and TRBJ2-3, with D uncertain. This CDR3 spans 15 amino acids. V shed 2 bases and J shed 1 base, with 10 bases lying between them. Germline V CDR1 and CDR2: LGHNA, YNFKEQ. The CDR3 here is CASSQIPGGTDTQYF. The CDR3 nucleotides read TGTGCCAGCAGCCAAATCCCTGGGGGCACAGATACGCAGTATTTT.

This clonotype has ten or more counts. The chain has TRBV20-1 and TRBJ2-3, with TRBD2 matching 9 bases. The CDR3 has 14 amino acids. V lost 1 base to trimming and J lost 4 bases; unmatched junction nucleotides: 3. CDR1 and CDR2 from the germline V gene are DFQATT and SNEGSKA (reference sequence). Here the CDR3 reads CSARVGGGADTQYF. CDR3 in DNA: TGCAGTGCTAGAGTCGGCGGGGGGGCAGATACGCAGTATTTT.

This clonotype was observed a few times. This chain joins TRBV18 and TRBJ2-3; D uncertain. The CDR3 length is 12 residues. Trimming cost V 6 bases and J 4 bases, with 8 bases left between them. CDR1 and CDR2 from the germline V gene are KGHSH and LQKENI. The CDR3 loop is CASSPQPDTQYF. In DNA, the CDR3 is TGTGCCAGCTCGCCCCAACCAGATACGCAGTATTTT.

V gene TRBV12-5 combines with J gene TRBJ2-7, with 10 bases lining up with TRBD2. Trimming took 3 bases from V and 3 from J; bases not matched to a gene: 2. Germline V gives CDR1 LGHNT, CDR2 FRNRAP. The CDR3 sequence is 14 residues long. The CDR3 region is CASGLAGGNYEQYF. CDR3 in DNA: TGTGCTAGTGGTTTAGCGGGGGGGAACTACGAGCAGTACTTC.

This clonotype was seen repeatedly, ten times or more. The chain couples TRBV6-2 or TRBV6-3 to TRBJ1-2, with D uncertain. The CDR3 covers 14 residues. The V and J ends lost 5 bases and 1 base respectively, with 11 bases between them. Germline V lookup: CDR1 MNHEY, CDR2 SVGEGT. CDR3 protein: CASSTPGVNYGYTF. The CDR3, as DNA: TGTGCCAGCAGTACTCCGGGCGTTAACTATGGCTACACCTTC.

The sample holds a few counts of this clonotype. This chain joins TRBV11-2 and TRBJ2-5; D unclear. Germline V gene data show CDR1 as SGHAT and CDR2 as FQNNGV. CDR3 length: 15 amino acids. The V gene lost 1 base and the J gene lost 1 base, with 10 bases spanning the gap. The DNA for the CDR3 is TGTGCCAGCAGCTTAGTTTCGTCCAGCCAAGAGACCCAGTACTTC. This encodes CASSLVSSSQETQYF.

This clonotype was picked up a small number of times. The rearrangement joins TRBV6-5 to TRBJ1-2; D ambiguous. Germline V gene sequence: CDR1 MNHEY, CDR2 SVGAGI. With 6 bases removed from V and 4 bases from J, the gap between germline ends came to 12 bases. The CDR3 has 13 amino acids. The CDR3 DNA reads as TGTGCCAGCAGGCCAGAGCTTACCTATGGCTACACCTTC. This translates into CASRPELTYGYTF.